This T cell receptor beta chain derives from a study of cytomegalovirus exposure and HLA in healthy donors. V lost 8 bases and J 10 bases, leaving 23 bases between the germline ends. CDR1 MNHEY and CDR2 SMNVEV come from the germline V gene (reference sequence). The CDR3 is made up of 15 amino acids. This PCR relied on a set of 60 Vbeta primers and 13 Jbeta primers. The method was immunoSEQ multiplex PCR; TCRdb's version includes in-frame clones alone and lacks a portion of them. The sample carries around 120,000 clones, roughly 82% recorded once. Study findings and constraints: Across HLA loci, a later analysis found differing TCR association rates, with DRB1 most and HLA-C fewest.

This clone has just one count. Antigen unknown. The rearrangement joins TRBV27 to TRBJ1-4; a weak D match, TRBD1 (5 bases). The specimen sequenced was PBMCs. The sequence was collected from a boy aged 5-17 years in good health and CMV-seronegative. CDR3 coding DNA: TGTGCCAGCTCCTACGCTGGGGGGGTTTTGGGAAAACTGTTTTTT. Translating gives CASSYAGGVLGKLFF.